The entry below describes one T cell receptor beta chain. Its matching antigen is unknown. Profiling relied on immunoSEQ multiplex PCR, and the TCRdb table lists in-frame clones only, not all of them. The table records hundreds of thousands of clones, just over 90% of them present only once. Trimming took off 0 bases at V and 2 bases at J, with 8 bases between the two ends. CDR1 is MNHEY and CDR2 is SVGAGI in the germline V gene. This CDR3 comprises 15 residues. The entry originates in a study of Ad26.COV2.S vaccination and SARS-CoV-2 variants. Study-wide results and caveats: Reports say spike-specific CD8+ and CD4+ T cell responses covered substantial breadth after vaccination. Vaccine and placebo groups showed comparable non-spike TCR breadth. Measures of TCR breadth and depth may have fallen short of total T cell responses.

The sequencing used peripheral blood, collected after recovery from COVID-19. V and J are TRBV6-5 and TRBJ1-5, with D possibly being TRBD1 (6 bases). The sequence was collected from a human donor who had recovered from COVID-19. This chain's CDR3 is CASSYSPGGNQPQHF. The CDR3 DNA reads as TGTGCCAGCAGTTACTCCCCAGGGGGCAATCAGCCCCAGCATTTT.